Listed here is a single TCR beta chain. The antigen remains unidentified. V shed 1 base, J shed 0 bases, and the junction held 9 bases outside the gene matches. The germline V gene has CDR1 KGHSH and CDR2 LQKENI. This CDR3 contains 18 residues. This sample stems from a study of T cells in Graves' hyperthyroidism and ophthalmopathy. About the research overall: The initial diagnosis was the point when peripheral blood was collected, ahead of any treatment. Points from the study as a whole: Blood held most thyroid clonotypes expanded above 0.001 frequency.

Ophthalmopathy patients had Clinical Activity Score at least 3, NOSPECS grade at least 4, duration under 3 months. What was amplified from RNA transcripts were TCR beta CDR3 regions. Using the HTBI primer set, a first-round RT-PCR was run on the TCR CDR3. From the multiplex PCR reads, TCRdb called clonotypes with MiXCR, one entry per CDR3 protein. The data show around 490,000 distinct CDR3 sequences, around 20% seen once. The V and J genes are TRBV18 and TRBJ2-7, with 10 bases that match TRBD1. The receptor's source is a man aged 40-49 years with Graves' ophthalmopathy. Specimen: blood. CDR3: CASSPLGTGEFSSYEQYF. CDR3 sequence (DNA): TGTGCCAGCTCACCACTCGGGACAGGGGAATTTTCCTCCTACGAGCAGTACTTC.